What follows are 4 T cell receptor beta chains derived from one specimen sequenced in a study of T cell responses to AZD1222 COVID-19 vaccine. Method: immunoSEQ multiplex PCR; TCRdb's copy keeps in-frame clones and lacks some. The table shows about 150,000 clones, with around 95% occurring only once. Source: peripheral blood, taken on day 0 of AZD1222 vaccination. All receptors derive from an adult in good health.

The table lists this clone with a few counts. This chain connects TRBV12-3 or TRBV12-4 to TRBJ1-3; D is undetermined. This CDR3 spans 13 amino acids. V lost 0 bases and J lost 2, with 2 bases in between. The CDR3 loop reads CASSLATGNTIYF. CDR3 sequence (DNA): TGTGCCAGCAGTTTAGCGACTGGAAACACCATATATTTT.

V and J are TRBV4-1 and TRBJ2-3, with D tentatively TRBD1 or TRBD2 (5 bases each). The length of the CDR3 is 15 residues. Trimming stripped 4 bases from V and 5 bases from J, with 16 bases between. CDR1 and CDR2 from the germline V gene are MGHRA and YSYEKL. In DNA, the CDR3 is TGCGCCAGCAGCCCGCAGGACGGGACGAGAGATACGCAGTATTTT. Amino acids: CASSPQDGTRDTQYF.

This clone appeared a few times. The chain joins TRBV5-6 to TRBJ1-1; no clear D. The V end lost 0 bases, the J end lost 6 bases, and 9 bases lay between the germline ends. This CDR3 comprises 13 residues. Germline assignment: CDR1 SGHDT and CDR2 YYEEEE. The CDR3, as DNA: TGTGCCAGCAGCTTGGATCTTAACGCTGAAGCTTTCTTT. Its protein product is CASSLDLNAEAFF.

This chain connects TRBV6-2 or TRBV6-3 to TRBJ1-5; D may be TRBD1 (6 bases). Trimming removed 6 bases at V and 4 bases at J, with 19 bases between. Germline values: CDR1 MNHEY, CDR2 SVGEGT. The CDR3 has 16 residues. The CDR3 DNA reads TGTGCCAGCAGCCGAGGGGGTGGGGTCGGAAATCAGCCCCAGCATTTT. Residues: CASSRGGGVGNQPQHF.